Sequencing of this TCR beta chain was carried out in a study of blood T cell repertoires in COVID-19. Whole-study context: Nucleic acid was either cDNA or gDNA, and it came from T cells, B-cell-depleted T cells, or PBMCs.

Some clones are missing from TCRdb's copy, which holds only in-frame ones; the method was immunoSEQ multiplex PCR. The sample contains 100,000 to 150,000 clones, almost 70% of which appear only once. This CDR3 spans 13 amino acids. The germline gives CDR1 SGHTA, CDR2 FQGNSA. With 5 bases clipped from V and 6 bases from J, the junction kept 4 bases outside the gene matches. The V gene is TRBV7-2, the J gene TRBJ1-1; 9 nucleotides align to TRBD1. Input material: peripheral blood. This TCR derives from a woman aged 70-85 years with acute or convalescent COVID-19. CDR3 in DNA: TGTGCCAGCAGCGCGAGACAGGGGGCTGAAGCTTTCTTT. This codes for CASSARQGAEAFF.